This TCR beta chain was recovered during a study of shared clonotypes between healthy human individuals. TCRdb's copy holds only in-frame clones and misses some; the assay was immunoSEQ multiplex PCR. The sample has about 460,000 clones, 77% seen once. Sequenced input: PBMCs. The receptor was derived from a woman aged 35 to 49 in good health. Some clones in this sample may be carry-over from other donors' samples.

CDR3: CASSPGGMGETQYF. As DNA, the CDR3 is TGTGCCAGCAGCCCGGGGGGGATGGGGGAGACCCAGTACTTC. This chain connects TRBV7-9 to TRBJ2-5; TRBD2 matches 8 bases. J lost 5 bases, V lost 5 bases, and 7 bases had no gene match. The length of the CDR3 is 14 residues. Germline loops: CDR1 SEHNR, CDR2 FQNEAQ (reference sequence).